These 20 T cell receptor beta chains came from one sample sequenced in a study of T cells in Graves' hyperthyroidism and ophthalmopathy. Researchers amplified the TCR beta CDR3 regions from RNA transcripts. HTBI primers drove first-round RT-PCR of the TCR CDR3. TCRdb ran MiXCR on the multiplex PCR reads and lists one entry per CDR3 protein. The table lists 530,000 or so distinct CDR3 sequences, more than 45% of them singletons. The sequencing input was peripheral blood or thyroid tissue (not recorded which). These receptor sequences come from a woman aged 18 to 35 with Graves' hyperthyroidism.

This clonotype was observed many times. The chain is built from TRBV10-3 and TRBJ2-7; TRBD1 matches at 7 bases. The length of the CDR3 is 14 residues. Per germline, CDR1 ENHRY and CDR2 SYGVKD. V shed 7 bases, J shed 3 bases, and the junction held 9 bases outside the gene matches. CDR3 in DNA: TGTGCCATCAATTTACAGGGGAGAGGCTACGAGCAGTACTTC. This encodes CAINLQGRGYEQYF.

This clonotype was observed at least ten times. CDR3 amino acids: CSARVPVSYEQYF. DNA for the CDR3: TGCAGTGCTAGAGTCCCCGTCTCCTACGAGCAGTACTTC. The gene calls are TRBV20-1 and TRBJ2-7; D is undetermined. V dropped 1 base and J dropped 0 bases, with 7 bases sitting between them. The CDR3 sequence is 13 residues long. Germline V CDR1 and CDR2: DFQATT, SNEGSKA (reference sequence).

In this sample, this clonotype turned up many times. The CDR3 protein is CASSLVGLLSSYEQYF. CDR3 nucleotides: TGTGCCAGCAGCTTAGTCGGGCTCCTAAGCTCCTACGAGCAGTACTTC. This chain connects TRBV7-2 to TRBJ2-7, with D unresolved. This CDR3 region has 16 residues. The ends were cut back, 1 base at V and 0 bases at J, with 13 bases in the middle. Per germline, CDR1 SGHTA and CDR2 FQGNSA.

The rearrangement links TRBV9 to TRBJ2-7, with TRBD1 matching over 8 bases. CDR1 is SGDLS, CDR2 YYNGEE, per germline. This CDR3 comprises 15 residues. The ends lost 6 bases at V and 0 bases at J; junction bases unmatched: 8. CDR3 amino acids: CASTGTGCFSYEQYF. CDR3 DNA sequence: TGTGCCAGCACCGGGACAGGCTGTTTCTCCTACGAGCAGTACTTC.

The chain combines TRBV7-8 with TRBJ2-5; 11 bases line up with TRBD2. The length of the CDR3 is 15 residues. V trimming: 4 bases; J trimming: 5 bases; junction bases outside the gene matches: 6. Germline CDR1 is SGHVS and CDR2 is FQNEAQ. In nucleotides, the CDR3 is TGTGCCAGCAGCTCGCTAGCGGGAGGCAATGAGACCCAGTACTTC. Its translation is CASSSLAGGNETQYF.

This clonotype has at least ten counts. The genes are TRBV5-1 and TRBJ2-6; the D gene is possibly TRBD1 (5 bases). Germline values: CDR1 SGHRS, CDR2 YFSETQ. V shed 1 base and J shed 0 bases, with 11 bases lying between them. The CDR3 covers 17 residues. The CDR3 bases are TGCGCCAGCAGCTTGCAGGGTTACGGCTCTGGGGCCAACGTCCTGACTTTC. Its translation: CASSLQGYGSGANVLTF.

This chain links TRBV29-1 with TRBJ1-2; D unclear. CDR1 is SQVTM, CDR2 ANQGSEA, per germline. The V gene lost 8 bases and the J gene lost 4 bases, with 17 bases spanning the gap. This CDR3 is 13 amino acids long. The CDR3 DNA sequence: TGCAGCCAAGATCCCGGGGTGGGCTATGGCTACACCTTC. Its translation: CSQDPGVGYGYTF.

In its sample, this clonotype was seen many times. The CDR3 reads CASSSQQGSTSNEKLFF. The DNA for the CDR3 is TGTGCCAGCAGCTCGCAGCAGGGAAGTACGTCTAATGAAAAACTGTTTTTT. This chain uses TRBV13 with TRBJ1-4; a weak D match, TRBD1 (5 bases). The CDR3 is made up of 17 amino acids. CDR1 and CDR2 from the germline V gene are PRHDT and FYEKMQ (reference sequence). Trimming left V 4 bases short and J 3 bases short, with 18 bases between.

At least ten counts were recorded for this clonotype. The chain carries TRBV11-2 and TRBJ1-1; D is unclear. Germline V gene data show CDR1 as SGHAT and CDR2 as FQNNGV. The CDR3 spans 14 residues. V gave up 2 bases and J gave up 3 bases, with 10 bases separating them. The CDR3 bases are TGTGCCAGCAGCTTACGCGTTTGGGACACTGAAGCTTTCTTT. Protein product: CASSLRVWDTEAFF.

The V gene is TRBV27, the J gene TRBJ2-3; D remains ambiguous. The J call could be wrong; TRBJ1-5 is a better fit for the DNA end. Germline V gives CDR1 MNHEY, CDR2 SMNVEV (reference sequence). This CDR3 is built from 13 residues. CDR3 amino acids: CASSLSAGDTQHF. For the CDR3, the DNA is TGTGCCAGCAGTTTATCGGCGGGAGATACGCAGCATTTT.

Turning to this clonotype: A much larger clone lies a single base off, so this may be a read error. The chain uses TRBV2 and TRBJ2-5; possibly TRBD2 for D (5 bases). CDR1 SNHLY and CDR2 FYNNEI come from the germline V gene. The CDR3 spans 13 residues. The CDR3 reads CAARPAAQEAQYF. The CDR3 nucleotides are TGTGCCGCACGACCAGCGGCCCAAGAGGCCCAGTACTTC.

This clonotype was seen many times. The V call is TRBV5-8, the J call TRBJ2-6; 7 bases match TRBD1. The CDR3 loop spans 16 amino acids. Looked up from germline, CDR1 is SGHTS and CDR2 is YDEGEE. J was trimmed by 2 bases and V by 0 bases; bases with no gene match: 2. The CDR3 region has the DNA TGTGCCAGCAGCTTGGAGGGGGCTCCTGGGGCCAACGTCCTGACTTTC. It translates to CASSLEGAPGANVLTF.

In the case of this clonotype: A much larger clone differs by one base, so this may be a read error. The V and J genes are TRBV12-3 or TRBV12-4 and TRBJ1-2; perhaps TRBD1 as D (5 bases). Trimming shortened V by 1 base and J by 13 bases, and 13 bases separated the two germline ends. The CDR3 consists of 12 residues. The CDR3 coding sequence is TGTGCCAGCAGTTTAGGGGCGGGGCTTGTCACCTTC. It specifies CASSLGAGLVTF.

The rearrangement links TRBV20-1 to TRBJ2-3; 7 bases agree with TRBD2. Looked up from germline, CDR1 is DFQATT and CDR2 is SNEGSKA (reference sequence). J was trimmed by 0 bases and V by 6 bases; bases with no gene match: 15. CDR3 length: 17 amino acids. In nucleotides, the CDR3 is TGCAGTGCCTCGATCGACACGGGGGAGGGTAGCACAGATACGCAGTATTTT. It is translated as CSASIDTGEGSTDTQYF.

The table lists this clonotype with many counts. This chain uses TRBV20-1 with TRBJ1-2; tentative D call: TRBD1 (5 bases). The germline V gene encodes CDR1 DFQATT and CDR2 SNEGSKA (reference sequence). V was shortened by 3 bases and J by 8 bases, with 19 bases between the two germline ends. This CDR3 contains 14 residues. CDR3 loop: CSARAPGRVGGYTF. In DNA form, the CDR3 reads TGCAGTGCTAGGGCTCCGGGACGGGTCGGAGGCTACACCTTC.

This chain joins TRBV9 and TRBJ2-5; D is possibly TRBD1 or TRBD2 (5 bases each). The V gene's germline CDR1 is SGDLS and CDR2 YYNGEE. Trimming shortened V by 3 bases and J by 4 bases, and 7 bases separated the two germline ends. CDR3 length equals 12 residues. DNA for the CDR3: TGTGCCAGCAGCGGGGACGGAGAGACCCAGTACTTC. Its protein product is CASSGDGETQYF.

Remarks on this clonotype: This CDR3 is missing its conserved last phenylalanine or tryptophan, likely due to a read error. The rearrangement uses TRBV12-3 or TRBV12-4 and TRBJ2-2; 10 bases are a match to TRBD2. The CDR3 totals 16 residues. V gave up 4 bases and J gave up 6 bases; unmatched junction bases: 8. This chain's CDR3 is CASSSTVAGGAGELFV. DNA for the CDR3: TGTGCCAGCAGTTCCACGGTAGCGGGAGGCGCCGGGGAGCTGTTTGTA.

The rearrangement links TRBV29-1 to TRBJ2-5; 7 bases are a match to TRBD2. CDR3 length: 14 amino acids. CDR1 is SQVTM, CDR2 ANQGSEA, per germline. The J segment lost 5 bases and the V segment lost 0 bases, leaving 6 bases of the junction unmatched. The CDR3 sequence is CSVEDRRGGETQYF. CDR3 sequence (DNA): TGCAGCGTTGAAGATCGGCGGGGAGGGGAGACCCAGTACTTC.

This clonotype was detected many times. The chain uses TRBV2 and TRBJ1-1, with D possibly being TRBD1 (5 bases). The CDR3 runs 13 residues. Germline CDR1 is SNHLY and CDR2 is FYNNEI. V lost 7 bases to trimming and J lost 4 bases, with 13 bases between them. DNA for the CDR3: TGTGCCAGCACCCCCGGGGGGATCACTGAAGCTTTCTTT. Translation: CASTPGGITEAFF.

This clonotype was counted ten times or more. CDR3 protein: CASSAQTTVAFF. The CDR3 DNA is TGTGCCAGCAGTGCCCAGACTACTGTGGCTTTCTTT. This chain links TRBV6-1 with TRBJ1-1, with D hard to call. With 4 bases removed from V and 11 bases from J, the gap between germline ends came to 14 bases. Germline CDR1 is MNHNS and CDR2 is SASEGT. The CDR3 runs to 12 residues.